This T cell receptor beta chain was observed in a study of cytomegalovirus exposure and HLA in healthy donors. General observations from the study: Presence/absence analyses supposed approximately even sequencing depth among donors.

The PCR was carried out with 60 Vbeta primers and 13 Jbeta primers. The assay was immunoSEQ multiplex PCR, and TCRdb's table has in-frame clones only and misses some. The sample contains about 170,000 clones, almost 80% of which appear only once. CDR3 length: 13 residues. Germline CDR1 reads WNHNN; CDR2 reads SYGVQD (reference sequence). Between the trimmed V and J ends, which lost 0 bases and 10 bases, there was a span of 12 bases. As to this clone: Its matching antigen is unknown.

Each donor's status was that of a healthy bone marrow donor. The sequencing sample was made of PBMCs. The receptor was isolated from a woman aged 45-65 years in good health and CMV-seropositive. The chain links TRBV10-1 to TRBJ1-1; D uncertain. The CDR3 reads CASSESGRVGAFF. The CDR3 bases are TGCGCCAGCAGTGAGTCCGGGAGGGTTGGAGCTTTCTTT.